The 9 T cell receptor beta chains given below trace back to one sample, sequenced in a study of blood T cell repertoires in COVID-19. The repertoire was sequenced with immunoSEQ multiplex PCR; TCRdb's copy has only in-frame clones and lacks some. The table has roughly 290,000 clones, about 83% seen once. Sequenced material: PBMCs or T cells enriched from blood (not recorded which). The source is a woman in her 40s who had recovered from COVID-19.

To note about this clone: This same CDR3 is encoded by further DNA sequences in the sample. This chain links TRBV28 with TRBJ2-7, with 14 bases that match TRBD2. Germline V gene lookup returns CDR1 MDHEN and CDR2 SYDVKM. The CDR3 has 15 residues. Trimming took 4 bases from V and 3 from J; bases not matched to a gene: 2. Here the CDR3 DNA reads TGTGCCAGCAGTTCCGGGACTAGCGGGGGCTACGAGCAGTACTTC. This codes for CASSSGTSGGYEQYF.

This clone was detected once. The chain joins TRBV7-8 to TRBJ1-1; 7 bases fit TRBD1. Germline-derived CDR1 and CDR2 are SGHVS and FQNEAQ. The CDR3 spans 14 residues. Germline trimming cut 7 bases from V and 4 bases from J; bases unmatched to any gene: 9. This CDR3 is CASTATGVGTEAFF. CDR3 in DNA: TGTGCCAGCACCGCCACAGGGGTGGGCACTGAAGCTTTCTTT.

This clone was observed a single time. CDR3 region: CASRQGGGTTGELFF. The CDR3 DNA sequence: TGTGCCAGCAGGCAAGGTGGGGGGACCACCGGGGAGCTGTTTTTT. The rearrangement joins TRBV28 to TRBJ2-2; D is possibly TRBD2 (6 bases). Trimming removed 6 bases from V and 4 bases from J, with 15 bases in between. CDR3 length: 15 amino acids. In germline, CDR1 is MDHEN, CDR2 SYDVKM.

This clone was counted only a few times. This sequence joins TRBV4-3 and TRBJ2-3, with 8 bases aligning to TRBD2. J was trimmed by 2 bases and V by 8 bases; bases with no gene match: 3. CDR3 length: 13 residues. Germline CDR1 is LGHNA and CDR2 is YSLEER. CDR3 residues: CASGTSPTDTQYF. The CDR3 region has the DNA TGCGCCAGCGGGACTAGTCCCACAGATACGCAGTATTTT.

The V call is TRBV7-8, the J call TRBJ2-5, with 11 positions matching TRBD2. Per germline, CDR1 SGHVS and CDR2 FQNEAQ. CDR3 length equals 17 residues. V was clipped by 8 bases and J by 5 bases; unmatched bases: 16. Here the CDR3 reads CASLRGVAGGRRETQYF. DNA of the CDR3: TGTGCCAGCCTCCGGGGAGTAGCGGGAGGGCGACGGGAGACCCAGTACTTC.

The gene calls are TRBV28 and TRBJ2-1, with 8 bases fitting TRBD1. V trimming: 2 bases; J trimming: 8 bases; junction bases outside the gene matches: 8. This CDR3 comprises 15 residues. In germline, CDR1 is MDHEN, CDR2 SYDVKM. Here the CDR3 reads CASSLPQGAKDEQFF. CDR3 bases: TGTGCCAGCAGTTTACCGCAGGGGGCAAAGGATGAGCAGTTCTTC.

The count of this clone is one. This chain joins TRBV9 and TRBJ2-3, with 9 bases lining up with TRBD1. CDR1 is SGDLS and CDR2 is YYNGEE in the germline V gene. The V segment lost 4 bases and the J segment 4 bases; nucleotides outside the gene matches: 7. The CDR3 sequence is 15 residues long. CDR3 region: CASSSGQGSADTQYF. The CDR3 region has the DNA TGTGCCAGCAGCTCCGGACAGGGGAGCGCAGATACGCAGTATTTT.

The chain employs TRBV7-9 and TRBJ2-5, with 8 bases identical to TRBD2. The CDR3 extends over 14 amino acids. V was pared by 3 bases and J by 5 bases, with 5 bases of the junction left unmatched. Germline V lookup: CDR1 SEHNR, CDR2 FQNEAQ (reference sequence). CDR3 loop: CASSFSSGGETQYF. CDR3 in DNA: TGTGCCAGCAGCTTCTCCTCGGGAGGGGAGACCCAGTACTTC.

This chain connects TRBV7-2 to TRBJ2-1; D gene unclear. V lost 2 bases and J 4 bases, leaving 6 bases between the germline ends. The CDR3 sequence is 13 residues long. CDR1 SGHTA and CDR2 FQGNSA come from the germline V gene. CDR3 amino acids: CASSLMAYNEQFF. The CDR3 DNA sequence: TGTGCCAGCAGCTTAATGGCTTACAATGAGCAGTTCTTC.